What follows are 9 T cell receptor beta chains derived from one specimen sequenced in a study of blood T cell repertoires in COVID-19. Sequencing used immunoSEQ multiplex PCR; TCRdb keeps in-frame clones, though not all of them. The table lists 300,000 to 400,000 clones, about 89% of them singletons, with about 7.8% in the top ten. What was sequenced was peripheral blood. The receptors were gathered from a woman aged 45-65 years who had recovered from COVID-19.

The genes are TRBV3-1 (or the pseudogene TRBV3-2) and TRBJ2-4, with 8 bases aligning to TRBD1. Germline-derived CDR1 and CDR2 are LGHDT and YNNKEL (reference sequence). The ends lost 0 bases at V and 0 bases at J; junction bases unmatched: 13. The CDR3 loop spans 20 amino acids. For the CDR3, the DNA is TGTGCCAGCAGCCAAGAGATAAGGCAGGGGGCTCTCCTAGCCAAAAACATTCAGTACTTC. Its translation: CASSQEIRQGALLAKNIQYF.

In its sample, this clone was seen once. This chain connects TRBV6-6 to TRBJ2-5, with TRBD2 matching 7 bases. The CDR3 length is 15 residues. Trimming removed 6 bases from V and 4 bases from J; junction bases left unmatched: 11. CDR1 is MNHNY and CDR2 is SVGAGI in the germline V gene (reference sequence). CDR3 in DNA: TGTGCCAGCAGACTACTAGCGAGAGGCGTAGAGACCCAGTACTTC. Its protein is CASRLLARGVETQYF.

The chain recombines TRBV28 with TRBJ1-2; 12 positions agree with TRBD1. The CDR3 covers 16 residues. Trimming at V came to 7 bases and at J to 5 bases, leaving 11 bases not matched to a gene. Germline values: CDR1 MDHEN, CDR2 SYDVKM. CDR3 protein: CASTLGGDRGRYGYTF. CDR3 bases: TGTGCCAGCACCCTAGGGGGGGACAGGGGGCGTTATGGCTACACCTTC.

This chain uses TRBV7-2 with TRBJ1-2; 8 bases are shared with TRBD1. The germline CDR1 and CDR2 sequences are SGHTA and FQGNSA. The CDR3 is made up of 11 amino acids. The junction had 4 bases not matched to a gene; V was cut back by 3 bases and J by 13 bases. The CDR3 sequence: CASSFRGPSTF. The CDR3 nucleotides are TGTGCCAGCAGCTTCAGGGGGCCCAGCACCTTC.

J is TRBJ2-1 and V is TRBV11-3; no reliable D call. The germline V and J ends were trimmed by 2 bases and 5 bases, with 4 bases remaining between them. Germline CDR1 and CDR2: SGHNT and YENEEA. The CDR3 has 12 residues. This CDR3 is CASSLQDNEQFF. The CDR3 DNA follows: TGTGCCAGCAGCTTACAGGACAATGAGCAGTTCTTC.

The chain employs TRBV28 and TRBJ1-5, with no clear D. This CDR3 is built from 15 residues. Per germline, CDR1 MDHEN and CDR2 SYDVKM. V was trimmed by 8 bases and J by 0 bases, leaving 14 bases between them. CDR3 loop: CASREQWNSNQPQHF. CDR3 DNA sequence: TGTGCCAGCCGAGAACAGTGGAATAGCAATCAGCCCCAGCATTTT. The complete variable domain, with remaining parts taken from reference TRBV28 and TRBJ1-5, reads DVKVTQSSRYLVKRTGEKVFLECVQDMDHENMFWYRQDPGLGLRLIYFSYDVKMKEKGDIPEGYSVSREKKERFSLILESASTNQTSMYLCASREQWNSNQPQHFGDGTRLSIL.

V usage is TRBV5-5 and J usage is TRBJ1-5; the D gene is possibly TRBD1 (6 bases). V dropped 4 bases and J dropped 6 bases, with 11 bases sitting between them. The germline gives CDR1 SGHKS, CDR2 YYEKEE (reference sequence). The CDR3 extends over 13 amino acids. CDR3 sequence reads: CASSEEGGQPQHF. The CDR3 coding sequence is TGTGCCAGCAGCGAAGAAGGGGGTCAGCCCCAGCATTTT.

The chain has TRBV19 and TRBJ2-5, with D possibly matching TRBD1 (6 bases). With 3 bases removed from V and 2 bases from J, the gap between germline ends came to 10 bases. Germline CDR1 and CDR2: LNHDA and SQIVND (reference sequence). This CDR3 comprises 14 residues. As DNA, the CDR3 is TGTGCCAGTAGTATCGGACAGAGACAAGAGACCCAGTACTTC. It is translated as CASSIGQRQETQYF. Together with reference TRBV19 and TRBJ2-5, the CDR3 gives the full variable domain: DGGITQSPKYLFRKEGQNVTLSCEQNLNHDAMYWYRQDPGQGLRLIYYSQIVNDFQKGDIAEGYSVSREKKESFPLTVTSAQKNPTAFYLCASSIGQRQETQYFGPGTRLLVL.

The chain recombines TRBV5-1 with TRBJ1-5; perhaps TRBD1 as D (6 bases). Germline-derived CDR1 and CDR2 are SGHRS and YFSETQ. The CDR3 sequence is 14 residues long. Trimming took 4 bases from V and 5 from J, leaving 13 bases between them. The CDR3 DNA sequence: TGCGCCAGCAGCCTTGAATCAGGGGATCAGCCCCAGCATTTT. Protein product: CASSLESGDQPQHF. The complete variable domain, with remaining parts taken from reference TRBV5-1 and TRBJ1-5, reads KAGVTQTPRYLIKTRGQQVTLSCSPISGHRSVSWYQQTPGQGLQFLFEYFSETQRNKGNFPGRFSGRQFSNSRSEMNVSTLELGDSALYLCASSLESGDQPQHFGDGTRLSIL.